This T cell receptor beta chain was sequenced in a study of T-cell memory formation after mild COVID-19. Whole-study results and caveats: CD4+ contracting clones were mainly CM and EM; CD8+ ones, EMRA. Clonal second-wave expansions that peaked on day 37 had unconfirmed SARS-CoV-2 specificity. Clones shrinking between day 15 and 85 showed a balanced CD4/CD8 split, and those that grew later tilted toward CD4+.

Trimming stripped 3 bases from V and 0 bases from J, with 10 bases between. Germline V gene lookup returns CDR1 SGHDT and CDR2 YYEEEE. The CDR3 sequence is 15 residues long. In its sample, this clonotype was seen a few times. Antigen: not known. UMIs and sample barcodes were carried by the TCR alpha and TCR beta cDNA libraries that 5'RACE produced using constant-segment primers. From the 5' RACE reads, TCRdb called clonotypes with MiXCR, one entry per CDR3 protein. This table has around 200,000 distinct CDR3 sequences, about 18% appearing once. The chain combines TRBV5-6 with TRBJ1-3, with D perhaps TRBD1 (6 bases). The sequencing sample was made of PBMCs or a T cell subset sorted from them (not recorded which). This TCR came from a man between 18 and 35 years old who had mild COVID-19 (a few samples of this study predate the infection). Cell type and time point are not known. DNA of the CDR3: TGTGCCAGCAGCTGGACAGCTCTCTCTGGAAACACCATATATTTT. This gives the protein CASSWTALSGNTIYF. Together with reference TRBV5-6 and TRBJ1-3, the CDR3 gives the full variable domain: DAGVTQSPTHLIKTRGQQVTLRCSPKSGHDTVSWYQQALGQGPQFIFQYYEEEERQRGNFPDRFSGHQFPNYSSELNVNALLLGDSALYLCASSWTALSGNTIYFGEGSWLTVV.